The rows below give T cell receptor beta chains drawn from one sample of a study of T cell repertoires in cytomegalovirus infection. MiXCR, applied by TCRdb to the reads, yields one record per CDR3 protein. This table has almost 300,000 distinct CDR3 sequences, roughly a tenth appearing once. The sample comprised PBMCs. Every receptor here comes from a human donor in good health (CMV status not recorded). Some clones in this sample may be carry-over from other donors' samples. CDR3s include the opening cysteine and the closing phenylalanine or tryptophan. Each record gives: clone size, V gene, J gene, D gene, CDR3 DNA, CDR3 protein. The D gene is left open where the match is weak. Clone sizes are given selectively: once, few, many, or a class where the clone is expanded.

few	TRBV2	TRBJ2-1	TRBD1	TGTGCCAGCAGTGATTCCAGGGGGTCTTCCAATGAGCAGTTCTTC	CASSDSRGSSNEQFF
few	TRBV4-2	TRBJ2-3	-	TGTGCCAGCAGCCAAGATCAGCTCACAGATACGCAGTATTTT	CASSQDQLTDTQYF
many	TRBV12-3/TRBV12-4	TRBJ2-3	TRBD2	TGTGCCAGCAGTTCAAGTGGACTAGCGGGGGAGACAGATACGCAGTATTTT	CASSSSGLAGETDTQYF
many	TRBV7-6	TRBJ2-3	TRBD2	TGTGCCAGCAGCGGTCCGGCCGGGGGGGCCGTGGATACGCAGTATTTT	CASSGPAGGAVDTQYF
-	TRBV6-2/TRBV6-3	TRBJ2-6	-	TGTGCCAGCAGTTATTTTGCCAGCTCTGGGGCCAACGTCCTGACTTTC	CASSYFASSGANVLTF
many	TRBV16	TRBJ1-4	-	TGTGCCAGCAGCCAATCACCATGGGAAAAACTGTTTTTT	CASSQSPWEKLFF
many	TRBV6-2/TRBV6-3	TRBJ1-1	-	TGTGCCAGCAGTTTGATTGGCCAGAACACTGAAGCTTTCTTT	CASSLIGQNTEAFF
-	TRBV19	TRBJ2-1	-	TGTGCCAGTAAACTATACAATGAGCAGTTCTTC	CASKLYNEQFF
few	TRBV18	TRBJ2-5	-	TGTGCCAGCTCACGCGGGGTGGGCGAAGAGACCCAGTACTTC	CASSRGVGEETQYF
many	TRBV7-8	TRBJ2-2	TRBD1	TGTGCCAGCAGCTCCGGGACAGGGATTATCGGGGAGCTGTTTTTT	CASSSGTGIIGELFF
-	TRBV19	TRBJ2-7	TRBD2	TGTGCCAGTAGTACCTCCGGGGGGGAGCAGTACTTC	CASSTSGGEQYF
-	TRBV28	TRBJ1-2	TRBD1	TGTGCCAGCAGTCAGGGACAGGGGTCTGGTGGCTACACCTTC	CASSQGQGSGGYTF
-	TRBV12-3/TRBV12-4	TRBJ2-1	TRBD2	TGTGCCAGCCTGGTAGCGGGGGCCCCTCGGCCCGGCGATGAGCAGTTCTTC	CASLVAGAPRPGDEQFF
many	TRBV7-2	TRBJ1-2	-	TGTGCCAGCAGAGAAGGGCCAGGGGTATACAATGGCTACACCTTC	CASREGPGVYNGYTF
many	TRBV29-1	TRBJ1-4	TRBD1	TGCAGCGTTGAAGGGACAGGGGTTAGTGAAAAACTGTTTTTT	CSVEGTGVSEKLFF
many	TRBV7-9	TRBJ1-2	-	TGTGCCAGCAGCGCGGACACCTTCTATGGCTACACCTTC	CASSADTFYGYTF
many	TRBV14	TRBJ2-1	TRBD2	TGTGCCAGCAGCCAAGATTTTGGACTAGCGGGGGGGTTCTCCTACAATGAGCAGTTCTTC	CASSQDFGLAGGFSYNEQFF
many	TRBV9	TRBJ2-5	TRBD2	TGTGCCAGCAGCGGAGGGACCGGGACTAGTGCACAAGAGACCCAGTACTTC	CASSGGTGTSAQETQYF